Below, 28 T cell receptor beta chains from the same sample are listed, as sequenced in a study of blood T cell repertoires in COVID-19. Generated by immunoSEQ multiplex PCR, the TCRdb table keeps only in-frame clones and is missing some. The sample holds 150,000 to 250,000 clones, 82% seen once. The specimen sequenced was PBMCs or T cells enriched from blood (not recorded which). The origin of the receptors is a man aged 35-49 years who had recovered from COVID-19.

This clone has only a few counts. The chain is built from TRBV24-1 and TRBJ2-2; the D is unclear. The CDR3 has 15 residues. Germline assignment: CDR1 KGHDR and CDR2 SFDVKD. The germline V and J ends were trimmed by 0 bases and 7 bases, with 11 bases remaining between them. The chain's CDR3 is CATSDLSLSSGELFF. CDR3 nucleotide sequence: TGTGCCACCAGTGATTTGAGCCTTAGCAGCGGGGAGCTGTTTTTT.

V usage is TRBV5-3 and J usage is TRBJ2-7, with TRBD2 identical over 10 bases. TRBV5-3 is designated an ORF whose function remains uncertain. The V gene end was trimmed by 6 bases and the J gene end by 3 bases; junction bases not matched to a gene: 9. CDR3 length: 15 residues. The CDR3 DNA sequence: TGTGCCAGAACCCACAGGCTAGCGGGAGACTACGAGCAGTACTTC. Translated: CARTHRLAGDYEQYF.

The chain carries TRBV9 and TRBJ1-3, with a weak D call TRBD1 (5 bases). The CDR3 is made up of 14 amino acids. Germline CDR1 is SGDLS and CDR2 is YYNGEE. The germline V and J ends were trimmed by 9 bases and 2 bases, with 15 bases remaining between them. In DNA form, the CDR3 reads TGTGCCACTTCCCGGGGGGAACCTGGAAACACCATATATTTT. Its translation is CATSRGEPGNTIYF.

This clone was seen just once. This rearrangement joins TRBV3-1 (or the pseudogene TRBV3-2) to TRBJ1-2; D is perhaps TRBD1 (5 bases). Looked up from germline, CDR1 is LGHDT and CDR2 is YNNKEL (reference sequence). This CDR3 is built from 15 residues. The V gene lost 4 bases and the J gene lost 4 bases, with 16 bases spanning the gap. The CDR3, as DNA: TGTGCCAGCAGCCCCGGGACTGCTTCTATCTATGGCTACACCTTC. This gives the protein CASSPGTASIYGYTF.

J is TRBJ1-1 and V is TRBV6-5, with 7 bases that match TRBD1. The trim removed 0 bases at V and 8 bases at J, leaving 3 bases unmatched. This CDR3 is built from 13 residues. Germline V gene sequence: CDR1 MNHEY, CDR2 SVGAGI. The CDR3 region has the DNA TGTGCCAGCAGTTACTCCCGGGACAGAGAAGCTTTCTTT. It codes for CASSYSRDREAFF.

This chain uses TRBV28 with TRBJ2-3; D is unresolved. The V end was cut by 5 bases, the J end by 2 bases, with 8 bases between. This CDR3 is 13 amino acids long. CDR1 MDHEN and CDR2 SYDVKM come from the germline V gene. CDR3 bases: TGTGCCAGCAGTACCAGATTCACAGATACGCAGTATTTT. Translating it yields CASSTRFTDTQYF.

The chain combines TRBV6-2 or TRBV6-3 with TRBJ2-7; D might be TRBD2 (5 bases). The CDR3 is made up of 13 amino acids. V lost 4 bases and J 6 bases, leaving 13 bases between the germline ends. Germline V lookup: CDR1 MNHEY, CDR2 SVGEGT. CDR3: CASSSRRSSEQYV. In DNA, the CDR3 is TGTGCCAGCAGTTCTCGGAGGTCTTCCGAGCAGTACGTC.

There are a few counts of this clone. Other DNA sequences in this specimen translate into the identical CDR3. This rearrangement joins TRBV9 to TRBJ1-1; TRBD1 might be the D (5 bases). CDR3 length: 14 amino acids. CDR1 is SGDLS and CDR2 is YYNGEE in the germline V gene. Trimming stripped 3 bases from V and 2 bases from J, with 11 bases between. The CDR3 loop is CASSASGVNTEAFF. The CDR3 DNA sequence: TGTGCCAGCAGCGCCTCGGGGGTCAACACTGAAGCTTTCTTT.

The chain is built from TRBV3-1 (or the pseudogene TRBV3-2) and TRBJ2-3; D may be TRBD1 (5 bases). The CDR3 is 14 residues long. The V end was cut by 1 base, the J end by 4 bases, with 9 bases between. Germline-derived CDR1 and CDR2 are LGHDT and YNNKEL (reference sequence). The chain's CDR3 is CASSQGSGSDTQYF. CDR3 coding DNA: TGTGCCAGCAGCCAAGGTTCAGGGTCAGATACGCAGTATTTT.

This clone was observed a handful of times. V and J are TRBV4-3 and TRBJ2-2, with a weak D call TRBD2 (7 bases). The CDR3 has 16 residues. CDR1 and CDR2 (germline): LGHNA, YSLEER. Trimming removed 4 bases from V and 4 bases from J, with 16 bases in between. Here the CDR3 reads CASSPWGGLTTGELFF. CDR3 coding DNA: TGCGCCAGCAGCCCTTGGGGGGGGCTAACCACCGGGGAGCTGTTTTTT.

The chain carries TRBV27 and TRBJ2-7; TRBD1 agrees at 11 bases. CDR1 is MNHEY and CDR2 is SMNVEV in the germline V gene (reference sequence). This CDR3 contains 14 residues. Trimming took 5 bases from V and 4 from J; bases not matched to a gene: 4. The CDR3 DNA sequence: TGTGCCAGCAGTCCCGGGACAGGGGGATACGAGCAGTACTTC. Translated, it gives CASSPGTGGYEQYF.

Only a few counts were recorded for this clone. The rearrangement links TRBV25-1 to TRBJ2-1; 9 bases agree with TRBD1. The CDR3 length is 15 residues. The V and J ends lost 5 bases and 0 bases, in that order; junction bases with no gene match: 2. Germline V gene sequence: CDR1 MGHDK, CDR2 SYGVNS. The CDR3: CASSPGQGSYNEQFF. In DNA form, the CDR3 reads TGTGCCAGCAGTCCGGGACAGGGCTCCTACAATGAGCAGTTCTTC.

This sequence joins TRBV6-2 or TRBV6-3 and TRBJ2-3, with 10 bases aligning to TRBD2. V lost 4 bases and J lost 0; bases outside the gene matches: 4. CDR1 and CDR2 (germline): MNHEY, SVGEGT. The CDR3 loop spans 16 amino acids. CDR3 region: CASSSGLAYSTDTQYF. The CDR3 nucleotides are TGTGCCAGCAGTTCGGGACTAGCGTATAGCACAGATACGCAGTATTTT.

This clone was detected once. This chain connects TRBV21-1 to TRBJ2-7; TRBD2 reflects the table's D call only, with no check against the DNA. TRBV21-1 is assigned pseudogene status. There are 15 residues in the CDR3. This CDR3 reads CASSGGEREAAEQYV. The CDR3, as DNA: TGTGCCAGCAGCGGGGGAGAGCGGGAGGCGGCCGAGCAGTACGTC.

This clone was detected once. The chain joins TRBV9 to TRBJ2-6; D possibly corresponds to TRBD1 (5 bases). Germline CDR1 is SGDLS and CDR2 is YYNGEE. Trimming removed 0 bases at V and 0 bases at J, with 7 bases between. This CDR3 comprises 16 residues. The CDR3 DNA sequence: TGTGCCAGCAGCGTAGCTACAGGCTCTGGGGCCAACGTCCTGACTTTC. Protein product: CASSVATGSGANVLTF.

This clone was detected once. The chain recombines TRBV28 with TRBJ2-2, with D possibly TRBD1 on 6 matching bases. The CDR3 is 15 residues long. Trimming removed 6 bases from V and 4 bases from J, with 15 bases in between. The germline V gene has CDR1 MDHEN and CDR2 SYDVKM. CDR3: CASSPRGKGTGELFF. Written as DNA, the CDR3 is TGTGCCAGCAGCCCCAGGGGTAAGGGCACCGGGGAGCTGTTTTTT.

The genes are TRBV3-1 (or the pseudogene TRBV3-2) and TRBJ2-7; 9 bases are a match to TRBD1. There are 14 residues in the CDR3. From germline, CDR1 is LGHDT and CDR2 YNNKEL (reference sequence). Trimming at V came to 1 base and at J to 5 bases, leaving 3 bases not matched to a gene. DNA of the CDR3: TGTGCCAGCAGCCAAGGGGACAGGGCCCACGAGCAGTACTTC. The encoded protein is CASSQGDRAHEQYF.

The chain couples TRBV4-1 to TRBJ1-1; D is unresolved. V was shortened by 3 bases and J by 8 bases, with 7 bases between the two germline ends. Germline V gene lookup returns CDR1 MGHRA and CDR2 YSYEKL. This CDR3 is built from 11 residues. The CDR3 region is CASSHNFEAFF. The CDR3 DNA sequence: TGCGCCAGCAGCCATAACTTCGAAGCTTTCTTT.

This clone was found a few times. The rearrangement joins TRBV6-1 to TRBJ2-3; 7 bases are a match to TRBD2. The CDR3 has 16 residues. Trimming cost V 2 bases and J 9 bases; bases outside gene matches: 14. In germline, CDR1 is MNHNS, CDR2 SASEGT. The CDR3 spells CASSEIPGTLGGTQYF. The CDR3 DNA reads as TGTGCCAGCAGTGAAATTCCCGGGACTCTCGGGGGGACGCAGTATTTT.

The chain links TRBV27 to TRBJ2-2, with D perhaps TRBD2 (5 bases). Per germline, CDR1 MNHEY and CDR2 SMNVEV (reference sequence). This CDR3 has 13 residues. Trimming shortened V by 0 bases and J by 6 bases, and 5 bases separated the two germline ends. The CDR3 sequence: CASSLSRAGELFF. The CDR3 DNA follows: TGTGCCAGCAGTTTATCGAGGGCCGGGGAGCTGTTTTTT.

V is TRBV9 and J is TRBJ1-4; no definite D call. CDR1 SGDLS and CDR2 YYNGEE come from the germline V gene. V lost 0 bases, J lost 8 bases, and 14 bases lay in between. The CDR3 extends over 15 amino acids. CDR3 nucleotide sequence: TGTGCCAGCAGCGTAGATGGCACCTCGGGGGAAAAACTGTTTTTT. This encodes CASSVDGTSGEKLFF.

The CDR3 reads CASNRGSSYTEAFF. CDR3 in DNA: TGTGCCAGCAACCGAGGGTCGTCATACACTGAAGCTTTCTTT. The chain is built from TRBV7-9 and TRBJ1-1; D unclear. The germline V gene has CDR1 SEHNR and CDR2 FQNEAQ (reference sequence). The V and J ends lost 7 bases and 3 bases respectively, with 15 bases between them. The CDR3 has 14 residues.

This CDR3 is CASSLQTSVNTEAFF. CDR3 nucleotides: TGTGCCAGCAGCCTCCAAACGAGTGTTAACACTGAAGCTTTCTTT. V and J are TRBV7-9 and TRBJ1-1; D call uncertain. Trimming removed 5 bases from V and 2 bases from J, with 15 bases in between. CDR3 length: 15 amino acids. Germline V CDR1 and CDR2: SEHNR, FQNEAQ (reference sequence).

The rearrangement links TRBV2 to TRBJ1-2; 10 bases align to TRBD1. Looked up from germline, CDR1 is SNHLY and CDR2 is FYNNEI. V was pared by 6 bases and J by 6 bases, with 7 bases of the junction left unmatched. This CDR3 has 14 residues. Written as DNA, the CDR3 is TGTGCCAGCAGCCCGGGACAGGGGCTTAATGGCTACACCTTC. The encoded protein is CASSPGQGLNGYTF.

The V and J genes are TRBV7-3 and TRBJ2-1, with 8 bases lining up with TRBD2. CDR1 is SGHTA, CDR2 FQGTGA, per germline. The V gene end was trimmed by 4 bases and the J gene end by 10 bases; junction bases not matched to a gene: 18. The CDR3 spans 17 residues. The CDR3 bases are TGTGCCAGCAGCTCCTCCCCGCGGGGGGCTAGCAGAGAAGAGCAGTTCTTC. Protein product: CASSSSPRGASREEQFF.

This clone was observed once. The V gene is TRBV3-1 (or the pseudogene TRBV3-2), the J gene TRBJ2-1; 8 nucleotides agree with TRBD2. The CDR3 sequence is 15 residues long. CDR1 is LGHDT and CDR2 is YNNKEL in the germline V gene (reference sequence). J gave up 8 bases and V 4 bases, and 10 bases lay outside the gene matches. The CDR3 DNA reads TGTGCCAGCAGCCCCGGGAGGGCTCACCCTCATGAGCAGTTCTTC. Translated, it gives CASSPGRAHPHEQFF.

The chain is built from TRBV5-6 and TRBJ1-2; D remains unclear. The CDR3 runs to 15 residues. Germline loops: CDR1 SGHDT, CDR2 YYEEEE. V was clipped by 2 bases and J by 4 bases, with 15 bases between them. CDR3 region: CASSFGAATSYGYTF. CDR3 in DNA: TGTGCCAGCAGCTTTGGAGCCGCTACTTCCTATGGCTACACCTTC.

Of note for this clone: In the same sample, other DNA sequences code for this CDR3. The chain couples TRBV18 to TRBJ1-1, with 11 bases identical to TRBD1. The CDR3 is 16 residues long. The V gene's germline CDR1 is KGHSH and CDR2 LQKENI. J was trimmed by 3 bases and V by 4 bases; bases with no gene match: 7. CDR3 in DNA: TGTGCCAGCTCACTGCGGGGACAGGGGGGGGACACTGAAGCTTTCTTT. The encoded protein is CASSLRGQGGDTEAFF. The full variable domain, with the rest looked up from reference TRBV18 and TRBJ1-1, is NAGVMQNPRHLVRRRGQEARLRCSPMKGHSHVYWYRQLPEEGLKFMVYLQKENIIDESGMPKERFSAEFPKEGPSILRIQQVVRGDSAAYFCASSLRGQGGDTEAFFGQGTRLTVV.